These 5 T cell receptor beta chains share one sample of origin, sequenced in a study of T-cell reconstitution after alpha-beta-depleted transplantation in children. A library of TCRbeta sequences, prepared with unique molecular identifiers, was generated. TCRdb called the PCR reads again in MiXCR, with one record for every CDR3 protein. The sample records over 150,000 distinct CDR3 sequences, 11% being singletons. The sample here was PBMCs, taken before TCRalphabeta/CD19-depleted stem cell transplant. The source is a boy aged 2 to 9 with acute myeloid leukemia, due to receive a stem cell transplant.

The sample holds many counts of this clonotype. The chain is built from TRBV7-9 and TRBJ2-1; a possible D gene is TRBD2 (6 bases). The germline gives CDR1 SEHNR, CDR2 FQNEAQ (reference sequence). The CDR3 sequence is 16 residues long. Trimming removed 5 bases from V and 0 bases from J, with 14 bases in between. CDR3 nucleotide sequence: TGTGCCAGCAGCCCCTCCCCTAGCGTCTCCTACAATGAGCAGTTCTTC. This sequence encodes CASSPSPSVSYNEQFF.

V and J are TRBV7-9 and TRBJ2-5; D gene ambiguous. Trimming took off 5 bases at V and 2 bases at J, with 15 bases between the two ends. The germline gives CDR1 SEHNR, CDR2 FQNEAQ (reference sequence). This CDR3 region has 15 residues. CDR3 DNA sequence: TGTGCCAGCAGCCAACCCGGTCCCGGACAAGAGACCCAGTACTTC. It yields the protein CASSQPGPGQETQYF.

The sample holds many counts of this clonotype. The V call is TRBV7-3, the J call TRBJ2-5; D is perhaps TRBD2 (5 bases). The CDR3 runs 15 residues. CDR1 and CDR2 from the germline V gene are SGHTA and FQGTGA. Trimming stripped 5 bases from V and 4 bases from J, with 17 bases between. The CDR3 sequence: CASSPTHGGLETQYF. The DNA of the CDR3 is TGTGCCAGCAGCCCAACACATGGAGGATTAGAGACCCAGTACTTC. Combining the CDR3 with reference TRBV7-3 and TRBJ2-5 gives the whole variable domain GAGVSQTPSNKVTEKGKYVELRCDPISGHTALYWYRQSLGQGPEFLIYFQGTGAADDSGLPNDRFFAVRPEGSVSTLKIQRTERGDSAVYLCASSPTHGGLETQYFGPGTRLLVL.

This clonotype came up many times. The V gene is TRBV15, the J gene TRBJ1-3; D unresolved. The CDR3 is 14 residues long. Germline V lookup: CDR1 LNHNV, CDR2 YYDKDF (reference sequence). V lost 1 base and J 3 bases, leaving 7 bases between the germline ends. The CDR3 nucleotides are TGTGCCACCAGCAGAGCCCTCGATGGAAACACCATATATTTT. It is translated as CATSRALDGNTIYF.

A word on this clonotype: This clone may be a read error of a much larger clone one base away. The chain links TRBV9 to TRBJ2-5, with 9 bases aligning to TRBD2. The CDR3 contains 14 residues. Germline loops: CDR1 SGDLS, CDR2 YYNGEE. This chain's CDR3 is CASSVLAGTETRYF. CDR3 nucleotide sequence: TGTGCCAGCAGCGTACTAGCGGGGACTGAGACCCGGTACTTC. The variable domain in full, with the rest retrieved from reference TRBV9 and TRBJ2-5, is DSGVTQTPKHLITATGQRVTLRCSPRSGDLSVYWYQQSLDQGLQFLIQYYNGEERAKGNILERFSAQQFPDLHSELNLSSLELGDSALYFCASSVLAGTETRYFGPGTRLLVL.